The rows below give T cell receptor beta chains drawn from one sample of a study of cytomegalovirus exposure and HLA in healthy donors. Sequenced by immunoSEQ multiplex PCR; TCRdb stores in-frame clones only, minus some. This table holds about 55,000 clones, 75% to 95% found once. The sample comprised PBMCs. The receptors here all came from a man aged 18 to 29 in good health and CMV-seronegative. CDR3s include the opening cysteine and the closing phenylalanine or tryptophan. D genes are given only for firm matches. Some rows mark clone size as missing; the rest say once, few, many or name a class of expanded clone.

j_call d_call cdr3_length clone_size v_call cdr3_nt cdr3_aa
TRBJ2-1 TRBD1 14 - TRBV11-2 TGTGCCAGTGGGACAGGAGAAAAATACAATGAGCAGTTCTTC CASGTGEKYNEQFF
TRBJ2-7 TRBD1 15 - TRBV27 TGTGCCAGCAGTTTGCGCACAGGGGTTAACTACGAGCAGTACTTC CASSLRTGVNYEQYF
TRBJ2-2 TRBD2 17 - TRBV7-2 TGTGCCAGCAGCTTGAGGGCTAGCGGGAGTTACACCGGGGAGCTGTTTTTT CASSLRASGSYTGELFF
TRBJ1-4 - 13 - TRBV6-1 TGTGCCAGCAGCGCCGACAGTCATGAAAAACTGTTTTTT CASSADSHEKLFF
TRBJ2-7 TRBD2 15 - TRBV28 TGTGCCACCCTAGCGGGGGGAGGGTCCCCCTACGAGCAGTACTTC CATLAGGGSPYEQYF
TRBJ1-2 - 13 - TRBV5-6 TGTGCCAGCAGCTTGGGGGAGAGGAGTGGCTACACCTTC CASSLGERSGYTF
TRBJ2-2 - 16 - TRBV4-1 TGCGCCAGCAGCCAAGATCTGGGGGGAGGCACCGGGGAGCTGTTTTTT CASSQDLGGGTGELFF
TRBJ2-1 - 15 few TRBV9 TGTGCCAGCAGCCCCCGGGGCGGGATAGGGGATAAGCAGTTCTTC CASSPRGGIGDKQFF
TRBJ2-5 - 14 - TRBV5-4 TGTGCCAGCAGCTACCGCGCACCGGATGGGGAGCAGTACTTC CASSYRAPDGEQYF
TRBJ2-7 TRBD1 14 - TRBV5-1 TGCGCCAGCAGCTCGGACAGGGGTGCCTACGAGCAGTACTTC CASSSDRGAYEQYF
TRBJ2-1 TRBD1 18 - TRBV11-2 TGTGCCAGCAGCTTAGTCTCAATAGACAGGGGGCTGAGGAATGAGCAGTTCTTC CASSLVSIDRGLRNEQFF
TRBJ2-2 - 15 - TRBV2 TGTGCCAGCATCGCGGTAGGATCGAACACCGGGGAGCTGTTTTTT CASIAVGSNTGELFF
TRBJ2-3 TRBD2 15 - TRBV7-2 TGTGCCAGCAGCTCAGTAGCGGGAGGGCCAGATACGCAGTATTTT CASSSVAGGPDTQYF